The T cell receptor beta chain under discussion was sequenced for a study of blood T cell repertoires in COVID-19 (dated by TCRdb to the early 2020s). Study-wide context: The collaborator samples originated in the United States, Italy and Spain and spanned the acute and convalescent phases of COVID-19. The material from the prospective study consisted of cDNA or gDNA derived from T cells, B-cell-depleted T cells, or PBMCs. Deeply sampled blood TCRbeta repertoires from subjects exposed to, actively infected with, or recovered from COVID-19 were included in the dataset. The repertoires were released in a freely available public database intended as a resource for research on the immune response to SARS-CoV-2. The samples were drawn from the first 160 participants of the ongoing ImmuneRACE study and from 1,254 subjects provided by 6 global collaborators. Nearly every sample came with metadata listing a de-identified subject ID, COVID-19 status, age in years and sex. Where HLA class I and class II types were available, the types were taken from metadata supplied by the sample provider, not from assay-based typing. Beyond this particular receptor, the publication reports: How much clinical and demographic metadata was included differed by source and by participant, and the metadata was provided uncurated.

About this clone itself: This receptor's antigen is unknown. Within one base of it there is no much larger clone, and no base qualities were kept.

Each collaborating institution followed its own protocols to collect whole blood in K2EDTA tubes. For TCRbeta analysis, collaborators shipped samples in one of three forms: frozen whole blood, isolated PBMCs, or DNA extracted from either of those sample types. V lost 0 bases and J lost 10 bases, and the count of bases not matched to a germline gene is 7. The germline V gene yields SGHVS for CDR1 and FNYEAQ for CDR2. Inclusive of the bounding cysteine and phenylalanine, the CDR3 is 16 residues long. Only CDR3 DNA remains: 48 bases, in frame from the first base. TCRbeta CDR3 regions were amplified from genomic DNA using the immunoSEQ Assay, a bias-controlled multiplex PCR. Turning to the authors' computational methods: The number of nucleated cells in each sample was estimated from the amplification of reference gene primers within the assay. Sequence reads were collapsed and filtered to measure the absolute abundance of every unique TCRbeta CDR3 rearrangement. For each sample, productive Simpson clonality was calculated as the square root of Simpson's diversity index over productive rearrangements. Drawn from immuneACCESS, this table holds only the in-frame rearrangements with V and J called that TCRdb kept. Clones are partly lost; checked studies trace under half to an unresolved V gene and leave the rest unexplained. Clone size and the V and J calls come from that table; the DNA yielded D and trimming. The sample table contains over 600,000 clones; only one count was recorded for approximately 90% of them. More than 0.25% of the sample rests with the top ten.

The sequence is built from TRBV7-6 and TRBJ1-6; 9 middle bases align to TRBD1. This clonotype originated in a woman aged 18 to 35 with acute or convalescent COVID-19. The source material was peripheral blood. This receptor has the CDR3 CASSLATQGAGSPLHF. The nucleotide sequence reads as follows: TGTGCCAGCAGCTTAGCCACACAGGGGGCCGGGTCACCCCTCCACTTT.